A single sample is the source of the 32 T cell receptor beta chains below, sequenced in a study of T cell repertoires in cytomegalovirus infection. TCRdb redid the calling of the reads with MiXCR, one entry per CDR3 protein. The sample has over 450,000 distinct CDR3 sequences, approximately 10% seen once. Sequenced: PBMCs. Receptors originate from a human donor in good health (CMV status not recorded). Some clones in this sample may be carry-over from other donors' samples.

This clonotype has a handful of counts. In DNA, the CDR3 is TGCGCCAGCAGCCAAAATGGGAACAGTGGCTACACCTTC. This gives the protein CASSQNGNSGYTF. The chain links TRBV4-1 to TRBJ1-2, with D hard to call. Germline V gene lookup returns CDR1 MGHRA and CDR2 YSYEKL. V was pared by 2 bases and J by 7 bases, with 11 bases between. The CDR3 sequence is 13 residues long.

The genes are TRBV12-3 or TRBV12-4 and TRBJ2-7; the D is unclear. Trimming removed 6 bases from V and 7 bases from J, with 10 bases in between. The CDR3 runs to 11 residues. The CDR3: CASSRKEEQYF. The CDR3 bases are TGTGCCAGCAGCCGAAAGGAGGAGCAGTACTTC.

The rearrangement joins TRBV5-1 to TRBJ1-3; no firm D call. Trimming removed 0 bases at V and 4 bases at J, with 14 bases between. The CDR3 loop spans 16 amino acids. Per the germline V gene, CDR1 is SGHRS and CDR2 is YFSETQ. CDR3 nucleotide sequence: TGCGCCAGCAGCTTGGGACCCCACCATGGGGGAAACACCATATATTTT. It codes for CASSLGPHHGGNTIYF.

This clonotype was seen repeatedly, ten times or more. The chain combines TRBV2 with TRBJ2-2; 12 nucleotides align to TRBD2. The junction had 12 bases not matched to a gene; V was cut back by 1 base and J by 9 bases. Germline CDR1 is SNHLY and CDR2 is FYNNEI. The CDR3 has 18 residues. CDR3 sequence: CASSEGVPSGGADRELFF. CDR3 in DNA: TGTGCCAGCAGTGAAGGGGTCCCTAGCGGGGGGGCCGACCGGGAGCTGTTTTTT.

This clonotype was counted many times. The rearrangement uses TRBV7-9 and TRBJ1-2, with a weak D call TRBD1 (5 bases). The CDR3 loop spans 12 amino acids. V was shortened by 5 bases and J by 8 bases, with 12 bases between the two germline ends. Germline V gene data show CDR1 as SEHNR and CDR2 as FQNEAQ (reference sequence). CDR3 loop: CASSPWAGGYTF. The CDR3 bases are TGTGCCAGCAGCCCTTGGGCAGGGGGCTACACCTTC.

This clonotype was recorded at least ten times. The rearrangement uses TRBV20-1 and TRBJ2-3; D not certain. Trimming cost V 5 bases and J 0 bases, with 18 bases left between them. There are 16 residues in the CDR3. Germline V gene sequence: CDR1 DFQATT, CDR2 SNEGSKA (reference sequence). The CDR3 here is CSAPLGQSVSTDTQYF. CDR3 nucleotide sequence: TGCAGTGCTCCCCTTGGCCAATCCGTGAGCACAGATACGCAGTATTTT.

This clonotype has a count of ten or more. This rearrangement joins TRBV7-9 to TRBJ2-7; 7 nucleotides align to TRBD1. The V segment lost 5 bases and the J segment 3 bases; nucleotides outside the gene matches: 7. Looked up from germline, CDR1 is SEHNR and CDR2 is FQNEAQ (reference sequence). This CDR3 has 14 residues. The DNA of the CDR3 is TGTGCCAGCAGCCCATCCGGGACAGACTACGAGCAGTACTTC. Translated, it gives CASSPSGTDYEQYF.

The V gene is TRBV6-5, the J gene TRBJ2-7; D call uncertain. V was shortened by 4 bases and J by 5 bases, with 12 bases between the two germline ends. CDR1 MNHEY and CDR2 SVGAGI come from the germline V gene. The CDR3 loop spans 13 amino acids. The CDR3 DNA reads as TGTGCCAGCAGTTTCCGCGGACCTAACGAGCAGTACTTC. Amino acids: CASSFRGPNEQYF.

This clonotype was picked up many times. This chain links TRBV11-2 with TRBJ1-2, with D unresolved. In germline, CDR1 is SGHAT, CDR2 FQNNGV. Trimming shortened V by 5 bases and J by 2 bases, and 6 bases separated the two germline ends. The CDR3 loop spans 12 amino acids. This chain's CDR3 is CASSELNYGYTF. The CDR3 nucleotides read TGTGCCAGCAGCGAACTCAACTATGGCTACACCTTC. Supplemented by reference TRBV11-2 and TRBJ1-2, the full variable domain reads EAGVAQSPRYKIIEKRQSVAFWCNPISGHATLYWYQQILGQGPKLLIQFQNNGVVDDSQLPKDRFSAERLKGVDSTLKIQPAKLEDSAVYLCASSELNYGYTFGSGTRLTVV.

In DNA, the CDR3 is TGTGCCAGCAGTTTCGGGAGGGCCGGTCGGGAGCAGTACTTC. As protein: CASSFGRAGREQYF. The chain employs TRBV28 and TRBJ2-7, with 8 positions matching TRBD2. This CDR3 spans 14 amino acids. Germline CDR1 MDHEN, CDR2 SYDVKM. The trim removed 3 bases at V and 7 bases at J, leaving 8 bases unmatched.

This clonotype was counted a few times. The chain links TRBV29-1 to TRBJ1-2; no clear D. V was trimmed by 0 bases and J by 8 bases, leaving 10 bases between them. The CDR3 has 12 amino acids. Germline V CDR1 and CDR2: SQVTM, ANQGSEA. The CDR3 is CSVEDRAGGYTF. As DNA, the CDR3 is TGCAGCGTTGAAGATCGCGCAGGCGGCTACACCTTC. Full variable domain (rest looked up from reference TRBV29-1 and TRBJ1-2): SAVISQKPSRDICQRGTSLTIQCQVDSQVTMMFWYRQQPGQSLTLIATANQGSEATYESGFVIDKFPISRPNLTFSTLTVSNMSPEDSSIYLCSVEDRAGGYTFGSGTRLTVV.

This clonotype was counted at least ten times. The rearrangement joins TRBV2 to TRBJ2-3; weak D call: TRBD2 (6 bases). This CDR3 is built from 14 residues. Trimming pared 7 bases from V and 6 bases from J, leaving 17 bases between. The germline gives CDR1 SNHLY, CDR2 FYNNEI. CDR3 nucleotide sequence: TGTGCCAGCACCCCGACTAGTCTTATCGATACGCAGTATTTT. This sequence encodes CASTPTSLIDTQYF.

This clonotype was seen repeatedly, ten times or more. This chain joins TRBV7-2 and TRBJ2-1, with TRBD2 identical over 8 bases. The V segment lost 6 bases and the J segment 6 bases; nucleotides outside the gene matches: 10. The CDR3 covers 15 residues. Germline loops: CDR1 SGHTA, CDR2 FQGNSA. The CDR3 sequence is CASSSLEAGANEQFF. The CDR3 nucleotides are TGTGCCAGCAGTAGTCTCGAAGCGGGGGCCAATGAGCAGTTCTTC.

At least ten counts were recorded for this clonotype. The rearrangement uses TRBV20-1 and TRBJ2-5; 12 positions agree with TRBD2. The germline V gene encodes CDR1 DFQATT and CDR2 SNEGSKA (reference sequence). The CDR3 consists of 14 residues. Trimming at V came to 6 bases and at J to 4 bases, leaving 6 bases not matched to a gene. As DNA, the CDR3 is TGCAGTGCCCCTAGCGGGGGGGCTGGAGAGACCCAGTACTTC. Translating gives CSAPSGGAGETQYF.

This clonotype was found many times. V is TRBV28 and J is TRBJ2-1; 10 bases align to TRBD1. CDR1 is MDHEN, CDR2 SYDVKM, per germline. The ends lost 5 bases at V and 0 bases at J; junction bases unmatched: 7. The CDR3 runs 17 residues. The CDR3 sequence is CASSTKTGGGSYNEQFF. In DNA form, the CDR3 reads TGTGCCAGCAGTACGAAGACAGGGGGCGGCTCCTACAATGAGCAGTTCTTC.

The chain combines TRBV6-5 with TRBJ1-1, with 9 nucleotides matching TRBD1. V lost 5 bases and J lost 8; bases outside the gene matches: 9. This CDR3 region has 14 residues. Germline V gene data show CDR1 as MNHEY and CDR2 as SVGAGI. CDR3 nucleotide sequence: TGTGCCAGCAGTCCGGACAGGGGCCGCTTAGAAGCTTTCTTT. Amino acid sequence: CASSPDRGRLEAFF.

This clonotype was detected only a few times. The V and J genes are TRBV5-1 and TRBJ2-3; D possibly matches TRBD1 or TRBD2 (5 bases each). Germline CDR1 is SGHRS and CDR2 is YFSETQ. V dropped 3 bases and J dropped 6 bases, with 17 bases sitting between them. This CDR3 has 15 amino acids. For the CDR3, the DNA is TGCGCCAGCAGCTCCTGGGACGCCAAAGGGGATACGCAGTATTTT. Amino acids: CASSSWDAKGDTQYF.

Many counts were recorded for this clonotype. The chain couples TRBV7-2 to TRBJ2-7; tentatively, D is TRBD2 (5 bases). Germline V CDR1 and CDR2: SGHTA, FQGNSA. The CDR3 sequence is 14 residues long. The ends were cut back, 5 bases at V and 0 bases at J, with 11 bases in the middle. The CDR3 is CASSPVGSSYEQYF. The CDR3, as DNA: TGTGCCAGCAGCCCAGTGGGGAGCTCCTACGAGCAGTACTTC.

The table lists this clonotype with many counts. The chain has TRBV20-1 and TRBJ2-3, with D tentatively TRBD1 or TRBD2 (5 bases each). Looked up from germline, CDR1 is DFQATT and CDR2 is SNEGSKA (reference sequence). The V gene lost 8 bases and the J gene lost 3 bases, with 21 bases spanning the gap. The CDR3 totals 15 residues. The chain's CDR3 is CSTREWGTGTDTQYF. CDR3 nucleotide sequence: TGCAGTACCAGGGAGTGGGGAACGGGAACAGATACGCAGTATTTT.

At least ten counts were recorded for this clonotype. The chain couples TRBV28 to TRBJ1-2; TRBD1 might be the D (6 bases). The CDR3 is made up of 15 amino acids. Germline V CDR1 and CDR2: MDHEN, SYDVKM. V lost 3 bases to trimming and J lost 8 bases, with 19 bases between them. The CDR3: CASSFGWGQSSGYTF. The CDR3 nucleotides are TGTGCCAGCAGTTTCGGGTGGGGACAATCATCGGGCTACACCTTC.

This clonotype was recorded at least ten times. The chain uses TRBV7-2 and TRBJ2-1; TRBD2 aligns across 7 bases. CDR3 length equals 15 residues. After removal of 5 bases from V and 6 bases from J, the junction contained 10 bases not matched to a gene. The germline V gene has CDR1 SGHTA and CDR2 FQGNSA. The chain's CDR3 is CASSVKGQRGNEQFF. In nucleotides, the CDR3 is TGTGCCAGCAGCGTAAAGGGGCAGCGGGGCAATGAGCAGTTCTTC.

CDR3 nucleotide sequence: TGTGCCAGCAGTTTCTACCCTGGCGAGCAGTACTTC. Translating gives CASSFYPGEQYF. V and J are TRBV28 and TRBJ2-7; no clear D. In germline, CDR1 is MDHEN, CDR2 SYDVKM. Between the trimmed V and J ends, which lost 3 bases and 6 bases, there was a span of 9 bases. The CDR3 has 12 amino acids.

The chain links TRBV2 to TRBJ2-5; 10 bases line up with TRBD2. Germline V gene lookup returns CDR1 SNHLY and CDR2 FYNNEI. The J segment lost 5 bases and the V segment lost 2 bases, leaving 20 bases of the junction unmatched. The CDR3 is made up of 20 amino acids. CDR3: CASSEKSSALAGAVTETQYF. The CDR3 DNA reads as TGTGCCAGCAGTGAAAAATCCTCGGCCCTAGCGGGAGCGGTAACGGAGACCCAGTACTTC.

This clonotype was detected many times. The chain employs TRBV10-3 and TRBJ2-3; TRBD2 matches at 8 bases. The germline CDR1 and CDR2 sequences are ENHRY and SYGVKD. J gave up 14 bases and V 6 bases, and 10 bases lay outside the gene matches. This CDR3 spans 12 amino acids. The CDR3 loop is CAIRKGLAQVYF. The CDR3 DNA follows: TGTGCCATCAGGAAAGGACTAGCTCAGGTGTATTTT.

The chain is built from TRBV9 and TRBJ2-1, with TRBD2 matching 8 bases. This CDR3 contains 16 residues. The germline gives CDR1 SGDLS, CDR2 YYNGEE. V shed 2 bases and J 7 bases; nucleotides not matched to a gene: 11. The CDR3 loop is CASSVAGGGGTNEQFF. CDR3 sequence (DNA): TGTGCCAGCAGCGTGGCCGGGGGGGGGGGTACAAATGAGCAGTTCTTC.

This clonotype was found many times. The rearrangement links TRBV12-3 or TRBV12-4 to TRBJ1-5; TRBD1 matches at 8 bases. The CDR3 runs to 14 residues. V gave up 7 bases and J gave up 9 bases; unmatched junction bases: 11. For the CDR3, the DNA is TGTGCCAGCACCCTGACAGGGGCCCTCGGGCCCCAGCATTTT. This encodes CASTLTGALGPQHF.

There are many counts of this clonotype. V gene TRBV19 combines with J gene TRBJ1-1; TRBD1 aligns across 7 bases. CDR3 size: 15 residues. V lost 1 base and J lost 3; bases outside the gene matches: 5. CDR1 is LNHDA, CDR2 SQIVND, per germline (reference sequence). As DNA, the CDR3 is TGTGCCAGTAGTATAGGGGGACAGAGATACACTGAAGCTTTCTTT. This translates into CASSIGGQRYTEAFF. The variable domain in full, with the rest retrieved from reference TRBV19 and TRBJ1-1, is DGGITQSPKYLFRKEGQNVTLSCEQNLNHDAMYWYRQDPGQGLRLIYYSQIVNDFQKGDIAEGYSVSREKKESFPLTVTSAQKNPTAFYLCASSIGGQRYTEAFFGQGTRLTVV.

The rearrangement uses TRBV7-9 and TRBJ2-3; D is uncertain. Germline V lookup: CDR1 SEHNR, CDR2 FQNEAQ (reference sequence). CDR3 size: 13 residues. Trimming pared 5 bases from V and 5 bases from J, leaving 11 bases between. CDR3 in DNA: TGTGCCAGCAGCCCCCGTCTAGGAGATACGCAGTATTTT. It codes for CASSPRLGDTQYF.

This clonotype was detected only a few times. This chain uses TRBV12-3 or TRBV12-4 with TRBJ2-1, with D possibly being TRBD1 or TRBD2 (6 bases each). CDR3 length: 16 amino acids. The ends were cut back, 7 bases at V and 7 bases at J, with 23 bases in the middle. CDR3 loop: CASTTGGGAPGNEQFF. CDR3 bases: TGTGCCAGCACCACTGGAGGGGGAGCCCCGGGAAATGAGCAGTTCTTC.

A remark on this clonotype: This may stem from a read error, because a much larger clone lies one nucleotide away. The rearrangement links TRBV20-1 to TRBJ2-7; D uncertain. Looked up from germline, CDR1 is DFQATT and CDR2 is SNEGSKA (reference sequence). This CDR3 is 12 amino acids long. DNA of the CDR3: TGCGGTGGAAAGTCTTCATTCCACGAGCAGTACTTC. Its protein is CGGKSSFHEQYF.

CDR3 region: CAISLGQRGTEAFF. CDR3 coding DNA: TGTGCCATCAGTTTGGGACAGAGGGGAACTGAAGCTTTCTTT. The chain employs TRBV10-3 and TRBJ1-1; 7 bases are shared with TRBD1. Germline-derived CDR1 and CDR2 are ENHRY and SYGVKD. V lost 5 bases, J lost 5 bases, and 8 bases stayed unmatched. The CDR3 extends over 14 amino acids.

The rearrangement links TRBV2 to TRBJ1-4; tentatively, D is TRBD1 (5 bases). V was pared by 6 bases and J by 0 bases, with 8 bases between. Germline lookup yields CDR1 SNHLY and CDR2 FYNNEI. The CDR3 spans 14 residues. CDR3 loop: CASSQDTTNEKLFF. The CDR3 DNA sequence: TGTGCCAGCAGCCAGGACACAACTAATGAAAAACTGTTTTTT. The full variable domain, with the rest looked up from reference TRBV2 and TRBJ1-4, is EPEVTQTPSHQVTQMGQEVILRCVPISNHLYFYWYRQILGQKVEFLVSFYNNEISEKSEIFDDQFSVERPDGSNFTLKIRSTKLEDSAMYFCASSQDTTNEKLFFGSGTQLSVL.